The text below deals with one TCR beta chain. Antigen specificity is unknown. This sample stems from a study of cytomegalovirus exposure and HLA in healthy donors. PCR primers comprised 60 Vbeta and 13 Jbeta primers. The data were produced by immunoSEQ multiplex PCR, yet TCRdb's version contains in-frame clones alone and is incomplete. The table includes under 150,000 clones, 55% to 75% detected once. Points from the study as a whole: Usually a TCR sequence was rare, but some public TCRs were found in many donors. Segments of the TCR beta V type were, in most cases, productive about 87% or about 30% of the time in an earlier analysis. A later analysis showed HLA-associated TCR beta chains outstripping equally common others in clonal expansion. When analyzed later, a missense DCLRE1C variant was found to be linked to TCR beta V- and J-gene trimming.

What was sequenced was PBMCs. The sequence was obtained from a human donor in good health.

CDR3 in DNA: TGTGCCAGCAGCGTGGCCCCCCCCGGGACTAGCGGGGGGACAGAGCAGTACTTC. It codes for CASSVAPPGTSGGTEQYF. The chain uses TRBV9 and TRBJ2-7, with TRBD2 matching 15 bases. CDR3 length equals 18 residues. Germline CDR1 is SGDLS and CDR2 is YYNGEE. Trimming cost V 2 bases and J 7 bases; bases outside gene matches: 13.